Below, 7 T cell receptor beta chains from the same sample are listed, as sequenced in a study of T cell changes during pregnancy in multiple sclerosis. Here immunoSEQ multiplex PCR was the method, and the copy in TCRdb shows in-frame clones only, minus some. The repertoire holds about 59,000 clones, with about nine tenths as singletons. The source material was peripheral blood, sampled in the second trimester of pregnancy. The receptors here all came from a female donor with multiple sclerosis, enrolled in a pregnancy study.

The chain is built from TRBV11-2 and TRBJ2-3; D remains ambiguous. This CDR3 is built from 13 residues. Germline V gives CDR1 SGHAT, CDR2 FQNNGV. V shed 0 bases and J shed 6 bases, with 7 bases lying between them. CDR3 in amino acids: CASSLEGSDTQYF. CDR3 coding DNA: TGTGCCAGCAGCTTAGAGGGTAGCGATACGCAGTATTTT.

A remark on this clone: An end of the junction differs from the germline gene, which may be a read error. At the DNA level, this CDR3 is encoded by other sequences in the same sample as well. The CDR3 is CSVEGTVYGYTF. CDR3 nucleotide sequence: TGCAGCGTTGAGGGGACTGTCTATGGCTACACCTTT. J is TRBJ1-2 and V is TRBV29-1, with a possible D match to TRBD1 (5 bases). Per germline, CDR1 SQVTM and CDR2 ANQGSEA. There are 12 residues in the CDR3. Full variable domain (outside the CDR3, taken from reference TRBV29-1 and TRBJ1-2): SAVISQKPSRDICQRGTSLTIQCQVDSQVTMMFWYRQQPGQSLTLIATANQGSEATYESGFVIDKFPISRPNLTFSTLTVSNMSPEDSSIYLCSVEGTVYGYTFGSGTRLTVV.

This sequence joins TRBV30 and TRBJ2-7; D is ambiguous. The CDR3 runs to 12 residues. Looked up from germline, CDR1 is GTSNPN and CDR2 is SVGIG (reference sequence). V shed 6 bases and J shed 3 bases, with 12 bases lying between them. CDR3 DNA: TGTGCCTGTCAGACTCCACTCTACGAGCAGTACTTC. Amino acids: CACQTPLYEQYF.

V usage is TRBV19 and J usage is TRBJ1-2; D unclear. The CDR3 loop spans 13 amino acids. From germline, CDR1 is LNHDA and CDR2 SQIVND (reference sequence). V gave up 6 bases and J gave up 0 bases, with 8 bases separating them. The CDR3 DNA is TGTGCCAGTAGGGGCCTTCCTAACTATGGCTACACCTTC. Protein: CASRGLPNYGYTF.

V is TRBV7-2 and J is TRBJ2-7, with D perhaps TRBD1 (6 bases). Trimming removed 5 bases at V and 0 bases at J, with 14 bases between. CDR1 is SGHTA and CDR2 is FQGNSA in the germline V gene. The CDR3 is 15 amino acids. CDR3 residues: CASSLQGLSSYEQYF. Here the CDR3 DNA reads TGTGCCAGCAGCCTACAGGGCCTTAGCTCCTACGAGCAGTACTTC.

The chain is built from TRBV7-9 and TRBJ1-2; TRBD1 matches 9 bases. CDR1 is SEHNR and CDR2 is FQNEAQ in the germline V gene (reference sequence). J was trimmed by 7 bases and V by 1 base; bases with no gene match: 10. This CDR3 spans 16 amino acids. The CDR3, as DNA: TGTGCCAGCAGCTTAGGACGGACAGGGGAAAGGATTGGCTACACCTTC. It specifies CASSLGRTGERIGYTF.

CDR3 in amino acids: CAISSQGIIQYF. DNA of the CDR3: TGTGCCATATCGTCGCAGGGGATCATTCAGTACTTC. This chain connects TRBV10-3 to TRBJ2-4, with D possibly TRBD1 on 6 matching bases. V dropped 9 bases and J dropped 9 bases, with 15 bases sitting between them. CDR3 length equals 12 residues. Germline values: CDR1 ENHRY, CDR2 SYGVKD.